The 14 T cell receptor beta chains reported below all come from one sample, sequenced in a study of blood T cell repertoires in COVID-19. This table comes from immunoSEQ multiplex PCR, and its TCRdb copy is limited to in-frame clones, with some not included. The table lists approximately 160,000 clones, roughly four fifths of them singletons, with around 7.7% in the top ten. Material for sequencing was peripheral blood. All receptors come from a man between 40 and 49 years old who had recovered from COVID-19.

The J gene is TRBJ2-2, the V gene TRBV5-4; TRBD1 aligns across 9 bases. The CDR3 sequence is 15 residues long. The J segment lost 4 bases and the V segment lost 9 bases, leaving 10 bases of the junction unmatched. Germline-derived CDR1 and CDR2 are SGHNT and YYREEE (reference sequence). CDR3 DNA: TGTGCCACCATACAGGGGGCGGATTTCACCGGGGAGCTGTTTTTT. Translated: CATIQGADFTGELFF.

The J gene is TRBJ2-5, the V gene TRBV28; a possible D gene is TRBD2 (5 bases). Trimming removed 8 bases from V and 5 bases from J, with 6 bases in between. Germline V gives CDR1 MDHEN, CDR2 SYDVKM. The CDR3 runs to 10 residues. The DNA for the CDR3 is TGTGCCAGCGGACTGGAGACCCAGTACTTC. It is translated as CASGLETQYF.

Only one count was recorded for this clone. V and J are TRBV19 and TRBJ1-1, with a weak D call TRBD1 (5 bases). Trimming took off 0 bases at V and 9 bases at J, with 11 bases between the two ends. CDR3 size: 13 residues. Germline V gives CDR1 LNHDA, CDR2 SQIVND (reference sequence). CDR3 in amino acids: CASSIDRAGKAFF. CDR3 nucleotide sequence: TGTGCCAGTAGTATAGATCGCGCAGGGAAAGCTTTCTTT.

This clone was observed at least ten times. The gene calls are TRBV5-6 and TRBJ2-7, with D perhaps matching TRBD1 (6 bases). V lost 4 bases, J lost 3 bases, and 11 bases lay in between. Germline V gene lookup returns CDR1 SGHDT and CDR2 YYEEEE. CDR3 length: 13 amino acids. The DNA of the CDR3 is TGTGCCAGCAGCCCTACAGGGCTCTACGAGCAGTACTTC. Translation gives CASSPTGLYEQYF.

This clone was seen only once. The chain uses TRBV28 and TRBJ1-5; D unresolved. CDR1 and CDR2 from the germline V gene are MDHEN and SYDVKM. The length of the CDR3 is 15 residues. V lost 3 bases and J lost 1, with 10 bases in between. This chain's CDR3 is CASSFAGGSNQPQHF. In DNA, the CDR3 is TGTGCCAGCAGTTTTGCAGGTGGGAGCAATCAGCCCCAGCATTTT.

The count of this clone is one. The chain recombines TRBV11-3 with TRBJ2-5, with D possibly TRBD2 on 5 matching bases. The CDR3 contains 15 residues. The germline CDR1 and CDR2 sequences are SGHNT and YENEEA. V was clipped by 6 bases and J by 3 bases, with 17 bases between them. The CDR3 loop reads CASSRRTHGEETQYF. The CDR3 bases are TGTGCCAGCAGTCGAAGGACGCACGGGGAAGAGACCCAGTACTTC. Filled out from reference TRBV11-3 and TRBJ2-5, the complete variable domain reads EAGVVQSPRYKIIEKKQPVAFWCNPISGHNTLYWYLQNLGQGPELLIRYENEEAVDDSQLPKDRFSAERLKGVDSTLKIQPAELGDSAVYLCASSRRTHGEETQYFGPGTRLLVL.

This chain links TRBV27 with TRBJ2-5; 13 bases are shared with TRBD2. The CDR3 is 16 residues long. V gave up 5 bases and J gave up 4 bases; unmatched junction bases: 7. The germline gives CDR1 MNHEY, CDR2 SMNVEV (reference sequence). The CDR3 DNA follows: TGTGCCAGCAGTCGGGAGGGACTAGCGGGGCGAGAGACCCAGTACTTC. Amino acid sequence: CASSREGLAGRETQYF.

The chain uses TRBV6-4 and TRBJ2-5, with D unclear. The CDR3 extends over 13 amino acids. Germline lookup yields CDR1 MRHNA and CDR2 SNTAGT. V was pared by 3 bases and J by 4 bases, with 9 bases between. Here the CDR3 reads CASSEEAGETQYF. The CDR3 DNA sequence: TGTGCCAGCAGTGAAGAGGCCGGAGAGACCCAGTACTTC.

This chain connects TRBV19 to TRBJ1-4, with D maybe TRBD1 (6 bases). Germline CDR1 LNHDA, CDR2 SQIVND (reference sequence). Deletions cut 5 bases from V and 5 bases from J, with 9 bases between. The CDR3 is made up of 13 amino acids. In nucleotides, the CDR3 is TGTGCCAGTAGTGACACAGGGAATGAAAAACTGTTTTTT. Its translation: CASSDTGNEKLFF. Supplemented by reference TRBV19 and TRBJ1-4, the full variable domain reads DGGITQSPKYLFRKEGQNVTLSCEQNLNHDAMYWYRQDPGQGLRLIYYSQIVNDFQKGDIAEGYSVSREKKESFPLTVTSAQKNPTAFYLCASSDTGNEKLFFGSGTQLSVL.

The chain carries TRBV4-3 and TRBJ1-1, with D maybe TRBD1 (5 bases). V dropped 5 bases and J dropped 4 bases, with 11 bases sitting between them. The CDR3 is 13 residues long. Germline assignment: CDR1 LGHNA and CDR2 YSLEER. CDR3 residues: CASSLRGGTEAFF. For the CDR3, the DNA is TGCGCCAGCAGCTTGCGGGGGGGCACTGAAGCTTTCTTT.

The chain combines TRBV18 with TRBJ1-1; D not resolved. CDR3 length: 14 residues. CDR1 and CDR2 (germline): KGHSH, LQKENI. Trimming took 4 bases from V and 4 from J, leaving 13 bases between them. CDR3 sequence: CASSRTGVATEAFF. The CDR3 DNA sequence: TGTGCCAGCTCACGCACGGGTGTTGCCACTGAAGCTTTCTTT.

V is TRBV3-1 (or the pseudogene TRBV3-2) and J is TRBJ1-5; TRBD1 matches at 7 bases. The CDR3 totals 17 residues. The J segment lost 5 bases and the V segment lost 4 bases, leaving 14 bases of the junction unmatched. Germline CDR1 and CDR2: LGHDT and YNNKEL (reference sequence). CDR3 DNA: TGTGCCAGCAGCCCTAACTCCTTAGACAGGGAGGATCAGCCCCAGCATTTT. Amino acids: CASSPNSLDREDQPQHF.

The chain carries TRBV11-3 and TRBJ1-3; D is possibly TRBD1 (6 bases). The CDR3 runs to 15 residues. Germline V gives CDR1 SGHNT, CDR2 YENEEA. V lost 4 bases to trimming and J lost 7 bases, with 17 bases between them. The DNA of the CDR3 is TGTGCCAGCAGCTCCCGCAGGGGTCCTTGGAACACCATATATTTT. Amino acids: CASSSRRGPWNTIYF.

V is TRBV24-1 and J is TRBJ2-1, with 12 bases that match TRBD1. This CDR3 is built from 16 residues. Germline V gene data show CDR1 as KGHDR and CDR2 as SFDVKD. Losses at the gene ends were 3 bases for V and 8 bases for J; bases not matched to a gene: 7. The CDR3, as DNA: TGTGCCACCAGTGATAGCCGGGACAGGGGGCCGGATGAGCAGTTCTTC. Translation gives CATSDSRDRGPDEQFF.